The T cell receptor (beta chain) described here comes from a study of T-cell memory formation after mild COVID-19. Overall study: Largely donor-specific sequence clusters came from a couple of donors. Study-wide points: Second-wave clones that peaked on day 37 lacked confirmed SARS-CoV-2 specificity. Those CD4+ clones that contracted were mainly in CM and EM (CD8+ ones in EMRA).

Researchers used 5'RACE with constant-segment primers to make TCR alpha and TCR beta cDNA libraries that carry sample barcodes and UMIs. In TCRdb, the 5' RACE reads were re-called with MiXCR into one record per CDR3 protein. The table lists hundreds of thousands of distinct CDR3 sequences, about 16% of them singletons, with 2% to 2.5% in the top ten. This clonotype was counted at least ten times. What it binds is not known. With V trimmed by 4 bases and J by 11 bases, 8 bases remained unmatched. Germline CDR1 reads SGHKS; CDR2 reads YYEKEE (reference sequence). This CDR3 has 13 residues. Input material: PBMCs or a T cell subset sorted from them (not recorded which). This TCR was recovered from an adult woman who had mild COVID-19 (a few samples of this study predate the infection). Cell type and time point are not known. The J gene is TRBJ2-7, the V gene TRBV5-5, with TRBD1 matching over 11 bases. This CDR3 reads CASSGGQGAKEYF. For the CDR3, the DNA is TGTGCCAGCAGCGGAGGACAGGGGGCGAAGGAGTACTTC.